The 23 T cell receptor beta chains listed next were all sequenced from one sample in a study of T-cell reconstitution after alpha-beta-depleted transplantation in children. Preparation of the TCRbeta library was carried out with unique molecular identifiers. Each CDR3 protein is one row after TCRdb ran MiXCR on the PCR reads. Of 400,000 to 550,000 distinct CDR3 sequences in the sample, roughly 10% were seen once. The sample in question was PBMCs, obtained before TCRalphabeta/CD19-depleted stem cell transplant. These receptors were obtained from a child aged 2-15 years with inherited bone marrow failure, due to receive a stem cell transplant.

This clonotype appeared many times. This chain uses TRBV27 with TRBJ2-7; D is possibly TRBD2 (5 bases). The germline V gene encodes CDR1 MNHEY and CDR2 SMNVEV (reference sequence). The CDR3 length is 15 residues. Trimming cost V 2 bases and J 11 bases, with 22 bases left between them. Here the CDR3 DNA reads TGTGCCAGCAGTTTAAAGAGCCACTTGGGATTCGGGAAGTACTTC. This gives the protein CASSLKSHLGFGKYF.

Ten or more counts support this clonotype. The V and J genes are TRBV20-1 and TRBJ2-3; 9 nucleotides line up with TRBD2. Germline values: CDR1 DFQATT, CDR2 SNEGSKA (reference sequence). J gave up 6 bases and V 6 bases, and 13 bases lay outside the gene matches. The CDR3 totals 15 residues. CDR3 coding DNA: TGCAGTGCAAACCCGGGACTAGCAGTTTTGGATACGCAGTATTTT. The encoded protein is CSANPGLAVLDTQYF.

This clonotype has a count of ten or more. The rearrangement links TRBV2 to TRBJ2-2, with TRBD1 identical over 7 bases. J was trimmed by 6 bases and V by 7 bases; bases with no gene match: 17. This CDR3 contains 17 residues. The germline CDR1 and CDR2 sequences are SNHLY and FYNNEI. The chain's CDR3 is CASTQGSEGQAPGELFF. In nucleotides, the CDR3 is TGTGCCAGCACCCAGGGATCGGAAGGACAGGCCCCCGGGGAGCTGTTTTTT. The whole variable domain, filled in from reference TRBV2 and TRBJ2-2, reads EPEVTQTPSHQVTQMGQEVILRCVPISNHLYFYWYRQILGQKVEFLVSFYNNEISEKSEIFDDQFSVERPDGSNFTLKIRSTKLEDSAMYFCASTQGSEGQAPGELFFGEGSRLTVL.

This chain connects TRBV12-3 or TRBV12-4 to TRBJ2-1, with no clear D. Trimming left V 3 bases short and J 5 bases short, with 14 bases between. This CDR3 is built from 15 residues. The CDR3 here is CASSFGYGVHNEQFF. For the CDR3, the DNA is TGTGCCAGCAGTTTCGGTTATGGGGTACACAATGAGCAGTTCTTC.

With regard to this clonotype: A much larger clone is a single base away; this may be a read error. This chain joins TRBV6-5 and TRBJ1-2, with D hard to call. Trimming took 2 bases from V and 8 from J, leaving 18 bases between them. Germline V CDR1 and CDR2: MNHEY, SVGAGI. This CDR3 contains 15 residues. The CDR3 sequence is CASSYDGNPRMGYTF. The CDR3 DNA reads TGTGCCAGCAGTTACGACGGAAACCCGAGGATGGGCTACACCTTC.

This clonotype was detected a few times. The V call is TRBV20-1, the J call TRBJ2-7; perhaps D is TRBD1 or TRBD2 (6 bases each). Germline V gene lookup returns CDR1 DFQATT and CDR2 SNEGSKA (reference sequence). V lost 5 bases to trimming and J lost 3 bases, with 14 bases between them. The CDR3 consists of 13 residues. In DNA form, the CDR3 reads TGCAGTGCTCTGGGGGGCGGGAACTACGAGCAGTACTTC. Protein sequence: CSALGGGNYEQYF.

This clonotype showed up just a few times. This chain links TRBV19 with TRBJ1-1; no clear D gene. V shed 3 bases and J shed 1 base, with 6 bases lying between them. Looked up from germline, CDR1 is LNHDA and CDR2 is SQIVND (reference sequence). The CDR3 spans 13 residues. The CDR3 DNA sequence: TGTGCCAGTAGTATTGTCTGGAACACTGAAGCTTTCTTT. It specifies CASSIVWNTEAFF. Filled out from reference TRBV19 and TRBJ1-1, the complete variable domain reads DGGITQSPKYLFRKEGQNVTLSCEQNLNHDAMYWYRQDPGQGLRLIYYSQIVNDFQKGDIAEGYSVSREKKESFPLTVTSAQKNPTAFYLCASSIVWNTEAFFGQGTRLTVV.

This clonotype came up many times. The chain recombines TRBV29-1 with TRBJ2-7; TRBD1 might be the D (6 bases). Germline lookup yields CDR1 SQVTM and CDR2 ANQGSEA. Trimming removed 4 bases at V and 1 base at J, with 14 bases between. The CDR3 is made up of 14 amino acids. CDR3 residues: CSVVPGDLSYEQYF. Here the CDR3 DNA reads TGCAGCGTTGTCCCAGGGGATCTTTCCTACGAGCAGTACTTC.

Concerning this clonotype: Given a much more abundant clone one base away, this may be a read error. J is TRBJ2-1 and V is TRBV24-1; possible D gene TRBD2, 6 bases. CDR1 and CDR2 (germline): KGHDR, SFDVKD. The CDR3 has 13 amino acids. In DNA form, the CDR3 reads TGTGCCACCGGCGGAGGGGCCTACAATGACCAGTTCTTC. It yields the protein CATGGGAYNDQFF.

This clonotype was detected many times. The gene calls are TRBV6-1 and TRBJ2-1; 10 positions agree with TRBD2. J lost 2 bases, V lost 11 bases, and 12 bases had no gene match. The CDR3 extends over 16 amino acids. Looked up from germline, CDR1 is MNHNS and CDR2 is SASEGT. The CDR3 bases are TGTGCCCGTCGTAATCTCACTAGCGGGGCCTACAATGAGCAGTTCTTC. The encoded protein is CARRNLTSGAYNEQFF.

V and J are TRBV5-6 and TRBJ2-5; TRBD1 agrees at 9 bases. After removal of 2 bases from V and 10 bases from J, the junction contained 6 bases not matched to a gene. CDR3 length: 13 amino acids. Per germline, CDR1 SGHDT and CDR2 YYEEEE. The CDR3 sequence: CASSFGQGNGQYF. The CDR3 nucleotides read TGTGCCAGCAGCTTTGGACAGGGGAATGGCCAGTACTTC.

This chain links TRBV24-1 with TRBJ2-5; TRBD2 might be the D (5 bases). The germline V gene has CDR1 KGHDR and CDR2 SFDVKD. The V end lost 1 base, the J end lost 3 bases, and 8 bases lay between the germline ends. This CDR3 has 14 residues. The CDR3 here is CATSDLSGKETQYF. As DNA, the CDR3 is TGTGCCACCAGTGATTTATCGGGAAAAGAGACCCAGTACTTC.

The sample holds many counts of this clonotype. The chain joins TRBV15 to TRBJ2-7; 13 bases are shared with TRBD2. The CDR3 spans 16 residues. With V trimmed by 4 bases and J by 5 bases, 8 bases remained unmatched. CDR1 is LNHNV and CDR2 is YYDKDF in the germline V gene (reference sequence). The CDR3 sequence is CATSTGLAGAFDEQYF. CDR3 bases: TGTGCCACCAGCACCGGACTAGCGGGAGCATTCGACGAGCAGTACTTC.

This clonotype has more than one count but fewer than ten. The chain combines TRBV20-1 with TRBJ2-7, with unresolved D. V lost 2 bases to trimming and J lost 9 bases, with 14 bases between them. The CDR3 is 12 amino acids. Germline V lookup: CDR1 DFQATT, CDR2 SNEGSKA (reference sequence). DNA of the CDR3: TGCAGTGCTAGACCCCGACGTCGGGTGCAGTACTTC. As protein: CSARPRRRVQYF.

This clonotype was seen repeatedly, ten times or more. The genes are TRBV28 and TRBJ2-1, with unresolved D. The CDR3 is 14 amino acids. Trimming left V 7 bases short and J 6 bases short, with 16 bases between. Germline CDR1 is MDHEN and CDR2 is SYDVKM. This CDR3 is CASKPVGLGNEQFF. For the CDR3, the DNA is TGTGCCAGCAAACCCGTAGGTCTGGGCAATGAGCAGTTCTTC.

The chain employs TRBV19 and TRBJ2-1; 11 bases fit TRBD2. The CDR3 is 17 amino acids. In germline, CDR1 is LNHDA, CDR2 SQIVND (reference sequence). The V and J ends lost 6 bases and 0 bases, in that order; junction bases with no gene match: 7. The DNA for the CDR3 is TGTGCCAGTAGGACGACTAGCGGGGATAGCTCCTACAATGAGCAGTTCTTC. Encoded protein: CASRTTSGDSSYNEQFF.

Many counts were recorded for this clonotype. This sequence joins TRBV5-5 and TRBJ2-1; no reliable D call. CDR3 size: 13 residues. Trimming shortened V by 5 bases and J by 7 bases, and 13 bases separated the two germline ends. Germline V CDR1 and CDR2: SGHKS, YYEKEE (reference sequence). The CDR3 sequence is CASSPEALNEQFF. In DNA, the CDR3 is TGTGCCAGCAGTCCCGAAGCTCTTAATGAGCAGTTCTTC.

This clonotype was picked up many times. This chain joins TRBV6-1 and TRBJ2-1; tentatively, D is TRBD1 (5 bases). Germline CDR1 reads MNHNS; CDR2 reads SASEGT. V dropped 5 bases and J dropped 1 base, with 9 bases sitting between them. CDR3 length equals 14 residues. The CDR3 here is CASSRGNSYNEQFF. The CDR3 DNA reads TGTGCCAGCAGTAGGGGTAATTCCTACAATGAGCAGTTCTTC.

This clonotype was picked up many times. The chain links TRBV20-1 to TRBJ2-1; no clear D. The germline CDR1 and CDR2 sequences are DFQATT and SNEGSKA (reference sequence). This CDR3 is 16 amino acids long. Trimming removed 3 bases at V and 8 bases at J, with 23 bases between. The CDR3 DNA sequence: TGCAGTGCTAGGCATCCCCTCGCGACATCCAAGGATGAGCAGTTCTTC. It translates to CSARHPLATSKDEQFF.

V usage is TRBV14 and J usage is TRBJ2-7; no firm D call. CDR1 is SGHDN and CDR2 is FVKESK in the germline V gene. With 1 base removed from V and 5 bases from J, the gap between germline ends came to 9 bases. This CDR3 spans 13 amino acids. For the CDR3, the DNA is TGTGCCAGCAGCCAAGTTAAGACCCACGAGCAGTACTTC. It encodes CASSQVKTHEQYF.

The gene calls are TRBV30 and TRBJ2-2, with 8 bases fitting TRBD2. The trim removed 3 bases at V and 2 bases at J, leaving 2 bases unmatched. The CDR3 is made up of 14 amino acids. Germline values: CDR1 GTSNPN, CDR2 SVGIG (reference sequence). The CDR3 coding sequence is TGTGCCTGGAGAACTAGCGGAAACACCGGGGAGCTGTTTTTT. Amino acids: CAWRTSGNTGELFF.

This clonotype has just a few counts. The chain carries TRBV20-1 and TRBJ2-5, with 9 bases fitting TRBD2. The germline V gene encodes CDR1 DFQATT and CDR2 SNEGSKA (reference sequence). V gave up 3 bases and J gave up 0 bases; unmatched junction bases: 2. This CDR3 contains 14 residues. The DNA for the CDR3 is TGCAGTGCTAGGTCTAGCGGGAACCAAGAGACCCAGTACTTC. Translation: CSARSSGNQETQYF.

This clonotype was detected ten times or more. V gene TRBV12-3 or TRBV12-4 combines with J gene TRBJ2-6; D gene unclear. V was pared by 6 bases and J by 2 bases, with 5 bases between. The CDR3 contains 13 residues. CDR3 nucleotide sequence: TGTGCCAGCAGCCGGCCTGGGGCCAACGTCCTGACTTTC. Translated, it gives CASSRPGANVLTF.